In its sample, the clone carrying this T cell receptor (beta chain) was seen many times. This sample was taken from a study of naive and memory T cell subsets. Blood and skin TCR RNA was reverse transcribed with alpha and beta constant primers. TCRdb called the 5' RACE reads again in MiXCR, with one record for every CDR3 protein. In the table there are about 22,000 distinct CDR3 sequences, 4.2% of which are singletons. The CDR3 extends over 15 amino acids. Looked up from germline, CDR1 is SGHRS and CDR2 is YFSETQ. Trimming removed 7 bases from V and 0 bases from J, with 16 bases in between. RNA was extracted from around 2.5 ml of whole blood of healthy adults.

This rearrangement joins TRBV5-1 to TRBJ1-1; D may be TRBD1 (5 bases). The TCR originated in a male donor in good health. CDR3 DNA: TGCGCCAGCCATGCCACCGGGACGGTGAACACTGAAGCTTTCTTT. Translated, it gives CASHATGTVNTEAFF.